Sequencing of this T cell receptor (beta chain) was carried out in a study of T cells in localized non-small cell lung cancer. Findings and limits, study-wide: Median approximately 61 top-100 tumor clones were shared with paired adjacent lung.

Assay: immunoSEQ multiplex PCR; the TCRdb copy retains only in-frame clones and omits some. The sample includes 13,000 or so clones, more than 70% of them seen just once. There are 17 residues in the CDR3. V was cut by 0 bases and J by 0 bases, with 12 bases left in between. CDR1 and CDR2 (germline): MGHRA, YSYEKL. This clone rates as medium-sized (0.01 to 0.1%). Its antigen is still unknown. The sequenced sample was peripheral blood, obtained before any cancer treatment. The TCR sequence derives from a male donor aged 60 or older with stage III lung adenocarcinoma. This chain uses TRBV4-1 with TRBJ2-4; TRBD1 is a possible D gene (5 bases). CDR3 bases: TGCGCCAGCAGCCAAGATTATGCAGGGCCAGCCAAAAACATTCAGTACTTC. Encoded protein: CASSQDYAGPAKNIQYF.